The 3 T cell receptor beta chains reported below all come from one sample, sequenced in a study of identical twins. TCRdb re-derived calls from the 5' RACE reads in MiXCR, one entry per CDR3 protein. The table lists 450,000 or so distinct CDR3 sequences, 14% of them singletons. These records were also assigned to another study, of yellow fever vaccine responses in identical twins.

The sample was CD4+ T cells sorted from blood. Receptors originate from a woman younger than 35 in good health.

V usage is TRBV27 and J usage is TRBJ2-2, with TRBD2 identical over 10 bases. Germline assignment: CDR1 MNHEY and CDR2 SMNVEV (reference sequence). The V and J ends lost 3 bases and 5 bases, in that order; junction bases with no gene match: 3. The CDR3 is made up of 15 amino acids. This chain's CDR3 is CASSFVLAGTGELFF. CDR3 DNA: TGTGCCAGCAGTTTCGTACTAGCGGGAACCGGGGAGCTGTTTTTT.

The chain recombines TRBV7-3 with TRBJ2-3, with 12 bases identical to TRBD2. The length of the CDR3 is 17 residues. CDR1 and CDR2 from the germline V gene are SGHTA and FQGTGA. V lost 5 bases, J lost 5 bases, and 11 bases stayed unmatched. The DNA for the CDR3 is TGTGCCAGCAGCCGATCAACGGGACTAGCGGGTAGAGATACGCAGTATTTT. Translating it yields CASSRSTGLAGRDTQYF.

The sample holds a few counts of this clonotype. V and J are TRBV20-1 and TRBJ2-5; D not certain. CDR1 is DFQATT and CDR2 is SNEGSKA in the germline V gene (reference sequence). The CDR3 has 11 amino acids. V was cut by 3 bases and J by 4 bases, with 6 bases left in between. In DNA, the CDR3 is TGCAGTGCTAGGGGTGTAGAGACCCAGTACTTC. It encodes CSARGVETQYF.